This T cell receptor (beta chain) was captured in a study of control samples from healthy donors and cancer patients. The table lists this clone with a few counts. Profiling relied on immunoSEQ multiplex PCR, and the TCRdb table lists in-frame clones only, not all of them. The sample carries about 89,000 clones, around nine tenths recorded once. This receptor was obtained from a man aged 25 to 45 in good health. The specimen sequenced was blood.

The CDR3 bases are TGTGCCACCAGTGGGCGGGGGGGCGTAGGCGATGAGCAGTTCTTC. This translates into CATSGRGGVGDEQFF. The chain recombines TRBV24-1 with TRBJ2-1; 9 bases fit TRBD2. This CDR3 has 15 residues. With V trimmed by 5 bases and J by 8 bases, 9 bases remained unmatched. Germline V lookup: CDR1 KGHDR, CDR2 SFDVKD.